This is a list of T cell receptor beta chains from one sample in a study of blood T cell repertoires in COVID-19. Libraries were prepared by immunoSEQ multiplex PCR; TCRdb keeps only in-frame clonotypes and omits some of them. The table has 250,000 to 300,000 clones, approximately 84% seen once. Sequencing was done on a sample of PBMCs or T cells enriched from blood (not recorded which). The receptor set was obtained from a man between 18 and 29 years old who had recovered from COVID-19. Both conserved end residues are part of each CDR3. The D gene is left open where the match is weak. Where a row states a size, it is once, few, many or the class of an expanded clone; other rows omit it.

TRBJ1-2 NA 16 TRBD1 TRBV4-1 CASSRGTGEEVEGYTF TGCGCCAGCAGCCGCGGGACAGGGGAGGAGGTGGAGGGCTACACCTTC
TRBJ1-1 NA 12 NA TRBV7-9 CASRDSNTEAFF TGTGCCAGCAGGGACAGCAACACTGAAGCTTTCTTT
TRBJ1-1 NA 15 NA TRBV12-2 CASRLVTGVNTEAFF TGTGCAAGTCGCTTAGTTACAGGGGTGAACACTGAAGCTTTCTTT
TRBJ1-2 NA 15 TRBD1 TRBV18 CASSSGTGSDYGYTF TGTGCCAGCTCATCAGGGACAGGGTCGGACTATGGCTACACCTTC
TRBJ1-5 NA 14 NA TRBV6-1 CASSEAGSNQPQHF TGTGCCAGCAGTGAGGCAGGGAGCAATCAGCCCCAGCATTTT
TRBJ2-1 NA 13 TRBD2 TRBV30 CAWGIAGPGEQFF TGTGCCTGGGGGATAGCGGGGCCTGGTGAGCAGTTCTTC
TRBJ2-1 NA 13 TRBD2 TRBV12-3/TRBV12-4 CASRSQTSGGEIF TGTGCCAGCAGATCACAGACTAGCGGGGGTGAGATCTTC
TRBJ2-3 NA 16 TRBD2 TRBV3-1/TRBV3-2 CASSPYSGASTDTQYF TGTGCCAGCAGCCCCTACAGCGGGGCGAGCACAGATACGCAGTATTTT
TRBJ1-6 once 13 NA TRBV30 CAWSLQGNSPLHF TGTGCCTGGAGTTTACAGGGTAATTCACCCCTCCACTTT
TRBJ1-1 NA 14 NA TRBV7-8 CASRPGHPNTEAFF TGTGCCAGCAGGCCGGGACATCCGAACACTGAAGCTTTCTTT
TRBJ2-2 NA 17 TRBD1 TRBV5-1 CASSSTVYRGLGRELFF TGCGCCAGCAGCTCGACCGTTTACAGGGGGCTTGGCAGGGAGCTGTTTTTT
TRBJ2-7 NA 14 TRBD1 TRBV5-1 CASSSDRGSYEQYF TGCGCCAGCAGCTCGGACAGGGGTTCCTACGAGCAGTACTTC
TRBJ1-5 NA 14 NA TRBV27 CASSGHDRNQPQHF TGTGCCAGCAGTGGACACGATCGCAATCAGCCCCAGCATTTT
TRBJ1-1 NA 14 NA TRBV5-1 CASSLAQTNTEAFF TGCGCCAGCAGCTTAGCACAGACGAACACTGAAGCTTTCTTT
TRBJ2-3 NA 14 NA TRBV7-8 CASSLALRADTQYF TGTGCCAGCAGCTTAGCCCTCAGGGCAGATACGCAGTATTTT
TRBJ1-5 NA 13 NA TRBV3-1/TRBV3-2 CASSQASGQPQHF TGTGCCAGCAGCCAAGCCTCCGGGCAGCCCCAGCATTTT
TRBJ2-2 NA 13 NA TRBV2 CASRSGNTGELFF TGTGCCAGCAGATCGGGGAACACCGGGGAGCTGTTTTTT
TRBJ2-3 NA 15 TRBD2 TRBV19 CASSRLAGGPDTQYF TGTGCCAGTAGTAGACTAGCGGGGGGTCCAGATACGCAGTATTTT
TRBJ1-1 NA 15 NA TRBV6-5 CASSYSKRGNTEAFF TGTGCCAGCAGTTACTCAAAAAGGGGAAACACTGAAGCTTTCTTT
TRBJ2-3 NA 14 TRBD1 TRBV4-2 CASSPGQGIDTQYF TGTGCCAGCAGCCCGGGACAGGGCATAGATACGCAGTATTTT
TRBJ1-2 NA 13 NA TRBV6-6 CASSYSAVYGYTF TGTGCCAGCAGTTACTCGGCAGTCTATGGCTACACCTTC
TRBJ2-2 NA 15 NA TRBV12-5 CASGLLQGSTGELFF TGTGCTAGTGGTTTACTACAGGGCTCCACCGGGGAGCTGTTTTTT
TRBJ2-7 NA 14 TRBD1 TRBV28 CASSLLQGAYEQYF TGTGCCAGCAGTTTATTACAGGGGGCATACGAGCAGTACTTC
TRBJ1-5 NA 11 NA TRBV28 CASSRDQPQHF TGTGCCAGCAGCCGAGATCAGCCCCAGCATTTT
TRBJ2-3 NA 13 NA TRBV30 CALGQGLGYTQYF TGTGCCCTCGGGCAGGGCTTGGGATATACGCAGTATTTT
TRBJ2-1 NA 15 NA TRBV10-3 CAISDWTGNYNEQFF TGTGCCATCAGTGACTGGACGGGAAACTACAATGAGCAGTTCTTC
TRBJ2-1 few 12 NA TRBV21-1 CASSQGGHEQFF TGTGCCAGCAGCCAGGGGGGCCATGAGCAGTTCTTC
TRBJ2-2 NA 14 NA TRBV4-1 CASSPPGAIGELFF TGCGCCAGCAGCCCCCCAGGGGCGATCGGGGAGCTGTTTTTT
TRBJ2-7 few 18 TRBD1 TRBV5-1 CASSSSQGIYSSYEEQYF TGCGCCAGCAGTAGTTCACAGGGGATTTATTCATCTTACGAGGAGCAGTACTTC
TRBJ2-3 NA 15 TRBD2 TRBV19 CASSIPVLAGDTQYF TGTGCCAGTAGTATCCCCGTCCTAGCGGGAGATACGCAGTATTTT